The 24 T cell receptor beta chains given below trace back to one sample, sequenced in a study of PD-L1 blockade in urothelial cancer. Noted time point: pretreatment peripheral blood. The table came from immunoSEQ multiplex PCR; TCRdb's copy has only in-frame clones and leaves some out. Among 65,000 to 80,000 clones listed, 75% to 90% were seen once. Sequenced material: PBMCs, taken around atezolizumab (anti-PD-L1) treatment. These receptors all stem from a man in his 70s with urothelial cancer.

The gene calls are TRBV5-6 and TRBJ1-2; 7 positions agree with TRBD1. Per germline, CDR1 SGHDT and CDR2 YYEEEE. This CDR3 is built from 15 residues. The J segment lost 2 bases and the V segment lost 0 bases, leaving 4 bases of the junction unmatched. CDR3 in amino acids: CASSLGGTENYGYTF. CDR3 nucleotide sequence: TGTGCCAGCAGCTTGGGGGGGACAGAAAACTATGGCTACACCTTC. Combining the CDR3 with reference TRBV5-6 and TRBJ1-2 gives the whole variable domain DAGVTQSPTHLIKTRGQQVTLRCSPKSGHDTVSWYQQALGQGPQFIFQYYEEEERQRGNFPDRFSGHQFPNYSSELNVNALLLGDSALYLCASSLGGTENYGYTFGSGTRLTVV.

V is TRBV7-2 and J is TRBJ1-5; D is perhaps TRBD1 (6 bases). The CDR3 is 16 amino acids. CDR1 is SGHTA and CDR2 is FQGNSA in the germline V gene. V gave up 5 bases and J gave up 3 bases, with 17 bases separating them. Written as DNA, the CDR3 is TGTGCCAGCAGCCACGTATTACAGGGCCTCAATCAGCCCCAGCATTTT. This encodes CASSHVLQGLNQPQHF.

The chain recombines TRBV27 with TRBJ2-1, with 11 bases aligning to TRBD2. V shed 5 bases and J 3 bases; nucleotides not matched to a gene: 6. CDR1 is MNHEY and CDR2 is SMNVEV in the germline V gene (reference sequence). This CDR3 is built from 16 residues. In DNA, the CDR3 is TGTGCCAGCAGTGGCAGACTAGCGGGGATCTACAATGAGCAGTTCTTC. This gives the protein CASSGRLAGIYNEQFF.

The gene calls are TRBV19 and TRBJ2-1; D is unclear. This CDR3 has 14 residues. Germline loops: CDR1 LNHDA, CDR2 SQIVND (reference sequence). V lost 3 bases and J lost 9, with 15 bases in between. In DNA, the CDR3 is TGTGCCAGTAGTATCTCAGGTGTGCCACCTGAGCAGTTCTTC. It translates to CASSISGVPPEQFF.

V gene TRBV27 combines with J gene TRBJ1-1, with D perhaps matching TRBD1 (5 bases). The V gene lost 3 bases and the J gene lost 3 bases, with 11 bases spanning the gap. The CDR3 is made up of 14 amino acids. Per germline, CDR1 MNHEY and CDR2 SMNVEV (reference sequence). CDR3: CASSFQGTYTEAFF. Here the CDR3 DNA reads TGTGCCAGCAGTTTCCAGGGTACTTACACTGAAGCTTTCTTT.

V usage is TRBV7-3 and J usage is TRBJ2-3; D remains ambiguous. Looked up from germline, CDR1 is SGHTA and CDR2 is FQGTGA. The CDR3 covers 13 residues. V was trimmed by 2 bases and J by 4 bases, leaving 7 bases between them. CDR3 DNA: TGTGCCAGCAGCTTATATGAGGCAGATACGCAGTATTTT. This translates into CASSLYEADTQYF.

This chain joins TRBV7-9 and TRBJ2-7; 7 nucleotides line up with TRBD1. The germline V gene has CDR1 SEHNR and CDR2 FQNEAQ (reference sequence). The CDR3 sequence is 16 residues long. V lost 1 base and J lost 0; bases outside the gene matches: 6. The CDR3 nucleotides are TGTGCCAGCAGCTTAGAGGGACAGATGGGCTCCTACGAGCAGTACTTC. The encoded protein is CASSLEGQMGSYEQYF.

This sequence joins TRBV20-1 and TRBJ2-7; 8 bases fit TRBD1. The germline CDR1 and CDR2 sequences are DFQATT and SNEGSKA (reference sequence). This CDR3 has 11 amino acids. V gave up 7 bases and J gave up 4 bases; unmatched junction bases: 3. CDR3 bases: TGCAGTGGACAGGGGCAATACGAGCAGTACTTC. Its protein is CSGQGQYEQYF.

This clone has a single count. This chain links TRBV7-9 with TRBJ2-2; 7 positions match TRBD1. The CDR3 has 15 amino acids. Germline V lookup: CDR1 SEHNR, CDR2 FQNEAQ (reference sequence). The V segment lost 2 bases and the J segment 2 bases; nucleotides outside the gene matches: 2. CDR3 nucleotide sequence: TGTGCCAGCAGCTTAAGGGACAGCAACACCGGGGAGCTGTTTTTT. It specifies CASSLRDSNTGELFF.

The rearrangement joins TRBV19 to TRBJ2-7; D is uncertain. This CDR3 is 11 amino acids long. CDR1 is LNHDA and CDR2 is SQIVND in the germline V gene (reference sequence). Trimming stripped 6 bases from V and 0 bases from J, with 3 bases between. CDR3 bases: TGTGCCAGTAGGAGCTCCTACGAGCAGTACTTC. This gives the protein CASRSSYEQYF.

The chain has TRBV9 and TRBJ2-5, with 10 nucleotides matching TRBD2. The length of the CDR3 is 17 residues. Trimming removed 3 bases from V and 7 bases from J; junction bases left unmatched: 15. Germline CDR1 SGDLS, CDR2 YYNGEE. The CDR3 DNA reads as TGTGCCAGCAGCGCCAAAGGGGGGGGGACTAGCGTCGGGACCCAGTACTTC. Encoded protein: CASSAKGGGTSVGTQYF.

The chain is built from TRBV7-2 and TRBJ2-5, with 15 nucleotides matching TRBD2. The CDR3 is made up of 16 amino acids. With V trimmed by 5 bases and J by 5 bases, 6 bases remained unmatched. The germline gives CDR1 SGHTA, CDR2 FQGNSA. DNA for the CDR3: TGTGCCAGCAGCACCGGACTAGCGGGAGGGTTGGAGACCCAGTACTTC. This encodes CASSTGLAGGLETQYF.

The CDR3 sequence: CASSLGLASTGELFF. CDR3 DNA: TGTGCCAGCAGCTTAGGGCTAGCCTCCACCGGGGAGCTGTTTTTT. The J gene is TRBJ2-2, the V gene TRBV7-9; D may be TRBD2 (5 bases). V was clipped by 1 base and J by 4 bases, with 10 bases between them. The CDR3 has 15 amino acids. Per the germline V gene, CDR1 is SEHNR and CDR2 is FQNEAQ (reference sequence).

This sequence joins TRBV27 and TRBJ2-3, with D unclear. Germline V gene data show CDR1 as MNHEY and CDR2 as SMNVEV (reference sequence). The CDR3 contains 11 residues. CDR3 nucleotides: TGTGTCTCGGCGGAAACAGATACGCAGTATTTT. Residues: CVSAETDTQYF.

This chain links TRBV18 with TRBJ2-3; 8 bases map to TRBD1. CDR1 and CDR2 (germline): KGHSH, LQKENI. V was pared by 3 bases and J by 0 bases, with 5 bases of the junction left unmatched. The length of the CDR3 is 16 residues. The CDR3 region has the DNA TGTGCCAGCTCACCCAACCAGGGGGCTAGCACAGATACGCAGTATTTT. As protein: CASSPNQGASTDTQYF.

The CDR3 region is CASSLGLFTDTQYF. CDR3 nucleotides: TGTGCCAGCAGCCTGGGACTCTTCACAGATACGCAGTATTTT. V gene TRBV7-3 combines with J gene TRBJ2-3; perhaps TRBD2 as D (6 bases). The V and J ends lost 5 bases and 2 bases respectively, with 11 bases between them. Per germline, CDR1 SGHTA and CDR2 FQGTGA. The CDR3 contains 14 residues.

The chain recombines TRBV5-1 with TRBJ2-6; no definite D call. Trimming removed 4 bases from V and 0 bases from J, with 14 bases in between. The CDR3 is 17 amino acids. Germline V gene lookup returns CDR1 SGHRS and CDR2 YFSETQ. The CDR3 spells CASSDDNPLSGANVLTF. The DNA for the CDR3 is TGCGCCAGCAGCGATGACAATCCCCTCTCTGGGGCCAACGTCCTGACTTTC.

The chain links TRBV28 to TRBJ2-2; 9 bases match TRBD1. This CDR3 comprises 17 residues. The V gene's germline CDR1 is MDHEN and CDR2 SYDVKM. V dropped 6 bases and J dropped 2; count of bases not matched to a gene: 10. CDR3 sequence (DNA): TGTGCCAGCAGCCATACCGGGACAGGGAGTAACACCGGGGAGCTGTTTTTT. The encoded protein is CASSHTGTGSNTGELFF.

With respect to this clone: The germline gene is not matched at one end of the junction; a read error may be the cause. The V call is TRBV9, the J call TRBJ2-2; the D call may be TRBD1 or TRBD2 (5 bases each). Per the germline V gene, CDR1 is SGDLS and CDR2 is YYNGEE. The CDR3 has 13 residues. CDR3 protein: CASRVGEFGELFF. CDR3 coding DNA: TGTGCCAGCAGGGTAGGGGAGTTCGGGGAGCTGTTTTTT.

The V call is TRBV5-6, the J call TRBJ2-5; TRBD2 matches 7 bases. Trimming took 3 bases from V and 7 from J; bases not matched to a gene: 6. The CDR3 loop spans 13 amino acids. Per the germline V gene, CDR1 is SGHDT and CDR2 is YYEEEE. CDR3 bases: TGTGCCAGCAGCTCGGGCCCGGGGGGGACCCAGTACTTC. Its protein product is CASSSGPGGTQYF. Drawing the rest from reference TRBV5-6 and TRBJ2-5, the complete variable domain is DAGVTQSPTHLIKTRGQQVTLRCSPKSGHDTVSWYQQALGQGPQFIFQYYEEEERQRGNFPDRFSGHQFPNYSSELNVNALLLGDSALYLCASSSGPGGTQYFGPGTRLLVL.

The chain has TRBV5-1 and TRBJ1-1; possible D gene TRBD1, 5 bases. The CDR3 loop spans 15 amino acids. Germline V gene data show CDR1 as SGHRS and CDR2 as YFSETQ. With 0 bases removed from V and 3 bases from J, the gap between germline ends came to 12 bases. DNA of the CDR3: TGCGCCAGCAGCTTGGCGGGGGGTTGGGACACTGAAGCTTTCTTT. Its protein is CASSLAGGWDTEAFF.

The V gene is TRBV5-6, the J gene TRBJ2-5; weak D call: TRBD1 (5 bases). V was cut by 4 bases and J by 7 bases, with 17 bases left in between. CDR3 length: 14 amino acids. Germline-derived CDR1 and CDR2 are SGHDT and YYEEEE. The CDR3 DNA reads as TGTGCCAGCAGCCTCCCCCCCCACACAGGGACCCAGTACTTC. As protein: CASSLPPHTGTQYF.

The chain carries TRBV9 and TRBJ2-3; 9 bases fit TRBD1. V trimming: 1 base; J trimming: 1 base; junction bases outside the gene matches: 1. There are 15 residues in the CDR3. The V gene's germline CDR1 is SGDLS and CDR2 YYNGEE. Here the CDR3 DNA reads TGTGCCAGCAGCGTAACAGGGGGCGGCACAGATACGCAGTATTTT. It yields the protein CASSVTGGGTDTQYF.

The chain employs TRBV7-3 and TRBJ1-1; 8 nucleotides line up with TRBD1. The CDR3 has 15 residues. Germline V CDR1 and CDR2: SGHTA, FQGTGA. V was pared by 5 bases and J by 3 bases, with 8 bases of the junction left unmatched. The CDR3 DNA sequence: TGTGCCAGCAGCGCCAGGGGGCCTAGGGACACTGAAGCTTTCTTT. It yields the protein CASSARGPRDTEAFF.